These 19 T cell receptor beta chains came from one sample sequenced in a study of beta chain features in type 1 diabetes (dated by TCRdb to 2016 to 2018). The library was made by the immunoSEQ multiplex PCR assay. All of the isolated RNA was reverse transcribed with the High Capacity cDNA Reverse Transcription Kit, so expressed TCRB transcripts were sequenced. The table comes from immuneACCESS by way of TCRdb, which keeps in-frame sequences with V and J called. Part of the clones is missing from these tables; in studies checked, under half for an unresolved V gene and the rest for unknown reasons. Recorded for this sample are 970,000 or so clones; 15% to 20% of them occurred a single time. The ten largest clones capture 0.023% of the sample. Sample: naive CD4+ T cells from blood. The cell subset or site label here, explained by the study, means: true naive CD4+ T cells. Source of these receptors: a woman aged 18 to 35 in good health.

This clone was seen a handful of times. The genes are TRBV6-5 and TRBJ2-5; D gene unclear. This CDR3 has 14 amino acids. Germline assignment: CDR1 MNHEY and CDR2 SVGAGI. Trimming pared 6 bases from V and 2 bases from J, leaving 13 bases between. In nucleotides, the CDR3 is TGTGCCAGCAGCCAAATTTCCCCTCAAGAGACCCAGTACTTC. As protein: CASSQISPQETQYF.

The chain carries TRBV5-1 and TRBJ2-7; no reliable D call. Trimming shortened V by 3 bases and J by 3 bases, and 16 bases separated the two germline ends. Germline V gene lookup returns CDR1 SGHRS and CDR2 YFSETQ. This CDR3 is 15 amino acids long. CDR3 bases: TGCGCCAGCAGCTCCGCTCTAGGCAGGAGCTACGAGCAGTACTTC. This gives the protein CASSSALGRSYEQYF.

The rearrangement joins TRBV7-8 to TRBJ2-7; TRBD2 might be the D (5 bases). The germline gives CDR1 SGHVS, CDR2 FQNEAQ. The CDR3 extends over 14 amino acids. Trimming removed 6 bases at V and 2 bases at J, with 14 bases between. The CDR3 reads CASRETTRPYEQYF. The CDR3, as DNA: TGTGCCAGCAGGGAGACTACTAGACCCTACGAGCAGTACTTC. The complete variable domain, with remaining parts taken from reference TRBV7-8 and TRBJ2-7, reads GAGVSQSPRYKVAKRGQDVALRCDPISGHVSLFWYQQALGQGPEFLTYFQNEAQLDKSGLPSDRFFAERPEGSVSTLKIQRTQQEDSAVYLCASRETTRPYEQYFGPGTRLTVT.

This clone was seen more than once but under ten times. Its ends do not fully match the called genes, so a read error is possible. The gene calls are TRBV7-7 and TRBJ2-7, with unresolved D. The CDR3 contains 15 residues. From germline, CDR1 is SSHAT and CDR2 FNYEAQ (reference sequence). The CDR3 protein is CASSLHPGGSYEQYF. The DNA for the CDR3 is TGTGCTAGCAGCTTACATCCAGGTGGCTCCTACGAGCAGTACTTC. The complete variable domain, with remaining parts taken from reference TRBV7-7 and TRBJ2-7, reads GAGVSQSPRYKVTKRGQDVTLRCDPISSHATLYWYQQALGQGPEFLTYFNYEAQPDKSGLPSDRFSAERPEGSISTLTIQRTEQRDSAMYRCASSLHPGGSYEQYFGPGTRLTVT.

This clone was seen more than once but under ten times. This rearrangement joins TRBV25-1 to TRBJ2-1; 7 bases are shared with TRBD2. Germline loops: CDR1 MGHDK, CDR2 SYGVNS. This CDR3 region has 14 residues. Unmatched junction bases numbered 3, after V lost 7 bases and J lost 0 bases. This CDR3 reads CASIPSGSYNEQFF. The CDR3 DNA reads as TGTGCCAGCATTCCTAGCGGCTCCTACAATGAGCAGTTCTTC.

There are a few counts of this clone. The CDR3 sequence: CASSEPGTQYF. In nucleotides, the CDR3 is TGTGCCAGCAGTGAACCCGGGACCCAGTACTTC. The chain joins TRBV6-1 to TRBJ2-5, with D unresolved. This CDR3 region has 11 residues. The germline gives CDR1 MNHNS, CDR2 SASEGT. V lost 2 bases and J 7 bases, leaving 5 bases between the germline ends.

This clone appeared a few times. The chain has TRBV7-6 and TRBJ2-3, with D perhaps matching TRBD2 (6 bases). V was trimmed by 4 bases and J by 9 bases, leaving 17 bases between them. The CDR3 loop spans 14 amino acids. Germline values: CDR1 SGHVS, CDR2 FNYEAQ. The chain's CDR3 is CASSSPLSGVTQYF. CDR3 sequence (DNA): TGTGCCAGCAGCTCCCCCTTATCGGGAGTGACGCAGTATTTT. Using reference TRBV7-6 and TRBJ2-3 for the parts outside the CDR3, the full variable domain is GAGVSQSPRYKVTKRGQDVALRCDPISGHVSLYWYRQALGQGPEFLTYFNYEAQQDKSGLPNDRFSAERPEGSISTLTIQRTEQRDSAMYRCASSSPLSGVTQYFGPGTRLTVL.

The genes are TRBV7-9 and TRBJ2-7; perhaps D is TRBD1 or TRBD2 (5 bases each). The CDR3 has 14 residues. Between the trimmed V and J ends, which lost 5 bases and 0 bases, there was a span of 11 bases. Looked up from germline, CDR1 is SEHNR and CDR2 is FQNEAQ (reference sequence). CDR3 sequence (DNA): TGTGCCAGCAGCCCGTGGGACGGCTCCTACGAGCAGTACTTC. This sequence encodes CASSPWDGSYEQYF.

This clone was detected a few times. The chain combines TRBV5-1 with TRBJ2-1; D remains unclear. The CDR3 sequence is 13 residues long. Trimming removed 7 bases at V and 5 bases at J, with 13 bases between. Germline-derived CDR1 and CDR2 are SGHRS and YFSETQ. The CDR3 sequence: CASSRLVDNEQFF. Written as DNA, the CDR3 is TGCGCCAGCTCGCGTCTAGTAGACAATGAGCAGTTCTTC.

The gene calls are TRBV25-1 and TRBJ1-4, with D perhaps TRBD1 (5 bases). V lost 4 bases and J 5 bases, leaving 11 bases between the germline ends. Per the germline V gene, CDR1 is MGHDK and CDR2 is SYGVNS. The CDR3 has 14 residues. DNA for the CDR3: TGTGCCAGCAGTGCCAAACAGGCAAATGAAAAACTGTTTTTT. This sequence encodes CASSAKQANEKLFF.

This clone has just a few counts. The rearrangement uses TRBV10-3 and TRBJ2-2, with a weak D call TRBD1 (6 bases). CDR1 is ENHRY and CDR2 is SYGVKD in the germline V gene. The V end was cut by 4 bases, the J end by 0 bases, with 12 bases between. This CDR3 contains 16 residues. The CDR3 loop reads CAISVQGLANTGELFF. DNA of the CDR3: TGTGCCATCAGTGTACAGGGCCTCGCGAACACCGGGGAGCTGTTTTTT.

This clone was detected a few times. The CDR3 nucleotides read TGTGCCAGCAGCTTAATCACGAACACCGGGGAGCTGTTTTTT. Its translation is CASSLITNTGELFF. The V gene is TRBV7-2, the J gene TRBJ2-2; D is ambiguous. The germline V gene encodes CDR1 SGHTA and CDR2 FQGNSA. The CDR3 runs 14 residues. The V end lost 2 bases, the J end lost 0 bases, and 4 bases lay between the germline ends.

This clone was detected a few times. The J gene is TRBJ2-5, the V gene TRBV7-2; TRBD2 matches 8 bases. The J segment lost 10 bases and the V segment lost 5 bases, leaving 15 bases of the junction unmatched. Germline assignment: CDR1 SGHTA and CDR2 FQGNSA. This CDR3 comprises 15 residues. This CDR3 reads CASSPIAGPRGGQYF. In DNA form, the CDR3 reads TGTGCCAGCAGCCCGATAGCGGGACCCCGTGGGGGCCAGTACTTC.

This chain uses TRBV4-2 with TRBJ1-2; D gene unclear. The CDR3 spans 13 residues. Germline CDR1 LGHNA, CDR2 YNFKEQ. The germline V and J ends were trimmed by 0 bases and 6 bases, with 8 bases remaining between them. The CDR3 nucleotides read TGTGCCAGCAGCCAAGAGTCGGCGGATGGCTACACCTTC. Encoded protein: CASSQESADGYTF.

V gene TRBV7-2 combines with J gene TRBJ1-2, with unresolved D. Trimming stripped 5 bases from V and 4 bases from J, with 11 bases between. Germline V gene lookup returns CDR1 SGHTA and CDR2 FQGNSA. The CDR3 runs 13 residues. The CDR3 region is CASSGMGFYGYTF. The DNA for the CDR3 is TGTGCCAGCAGCGGTATGGGATTCTATGGCTACACCTTC.

V gene TRBV7-8 combines with J gene TRBJ2-2; 7 positions agree with TRBD2. Trimming at V came to 1 base and at J to 3 bases, leaving 8 bases not matched to a gene. Looked up from germline, CDR1 is SGHVS and CDR2 is FQNEAQ. The length of the CDR3 is 17 residues. The CDR3 coding sequence is TGTGCCAGCAGCTTAGGGTTATTAGCGGGCTACACCGGGGAGCTGTTTTTT. This sequence encodes CASSLGLLAGYTGELFF.

The chain links TRBV28 to TRBJ2-7, with TRBD1 matching over 9 bases. The CDR3 length is 16 residues. The germline gives CDR1 MDHEN, CDR2 SYDVKM. Trimming took 6 bases from V and 6 from J; bases not matched to a gene: 15. CDR3 sequence: CASRWGPGTGSGEQYF. As DNA, the CDR3 is TGTGCCAGCAGGTGGGGCCCCGGGACAGGGTCAGGCGAGCAGTACTTC.

This sequence joins TRBV5-1 and TRBJ2-5; D uncertain. Germline V CDR1 and CDR2: SGHRS, YFSETQ. The V and J ends lost 4 bases and 2 bases respectively, with 15 bases between them. CDR3 length: 15 amino acids. CDR3 sequence (DNA): TGCGCCAGCAGCCTTGGGGTAAAAGATCAAGAGACCCAGTACTTC. It translates to CASSLGVKDQETQYF. Full variable domain (outside the CDR3, taken from reference TRBV5-1 and TRBJ2-5): KAGVTQTPRYLIKTRGQQVTLSCSPISGHRSVSWYQQTPGQGLQFLFEYFSETQRNKGNFPGRFSGRQFSNSRSEMNVSTLELGDSALYLCASSLGVKDQETQYFGPGTRLLVL.

This clone was detected a few times. The rearrangement uses TRBV18 and TRBJ1-5; tentatively, D is TRBD1 (6 bases). The CDR3 is 13 amino acids. Germline assignment: CDR1 KGHSH and CDR2 LQKENI. Trimming took 3 bases from V and 7 from J, leaving 10 bases between them. This CDR3 reads CASSPSDRQPQHF. In DNA form, the CDR3 reads TGTGCCAGCTCACCTTCGGACAGACAGCCCCAGCATTTT.